The 29 T cell receptor beta chains below were found in one sample sequenced in a study of T cells in Graves' hyperthyroidism and ophthalmopathy. What was amplified from RNA transcripts were TCR beta CDR3 regions. HTBI primers drove first-round RT-PCR of the TCR CDR3. In TCRdb, the multiplex PCR reads were re-called with MiXCR into one record per CDR3 protein. The sample records 300,000 to 400,000 distinct CDR3 sequences, under 25% being singletons. The sequenced sample consisted of blood. Every receptor here comes from a woman in her fifties or sixties with Graves' hyperthyroidism.

This clonotype came up many times. The CDR3 sequence: CAWSGTGGTNSPLHF. The CDR3 DNA is TGTGCCTGGAGTGGTACAGGGGGCACCAATTCACCCCTCCACTTT. The rearrangement links TRBV30 to TRBJ1-6, with TRBD1 matching 9 bases. J was trimmed by 7 bases and V by 1 base; bases with no gene match: 5. Germline V CDR1 and CDR2: GTSNPN, SVGIG (reference sequence). The CDR3 extends over 15 amino acids.

This chain uses TRBV5-1 with TRBJ2-7; D is perhaps TRBD2 (6 bases). CDR1 and CDR2 (germline): SGHRS, YFSETQ. This CDR3 has 14 amino acids. V dropped 1 base and J dropped 4 bases, with 12 bases sitting between them. The CDR3 loop is CASSLRLRGYEQYF. CDR3 DNA: TGCGCCAGCAGCTTGAGATTACGGGGGTACGAGCAGTACTTC. The whole variable domain, remainder taken from reference TRBV5-1 and TRBJ2-7, is KAGVTQTPRYLIKTRGQQVTLSCSPISGHRSVSWYQQTPGQGLQFLFEYFSETQRNKGNFPGRFSGRQFSNSRSEMNVSTLELGDSALYLCASSLRLRGYEQYFGPGTRLTVT.

The rearrangement links TRBV19 to TRBJ2-7; perhaps TRBD1 as D (5 bases). The CDR3 loop spans 16 amino acids. Between the trimmed V and J ends, which lost 1 base and 2 bases, there was a span of 15 bases. The germline V gene encodes CDR1 LNHDA and CDR2 SQIVND (reference sequence). The CDR3 protein is CASSIGGKAYPYEQYF. CDR3 nucleotides: TGTGCCAGTAGTATAGGGGGCAAAGCCTATCCCTACGAGCAGTACTTC.

This clonotype showed up just a few times. The rearrangement joins TRBV3-1 to TRBJ1-1, with TRBD1 matching over 7 bases. The CDR3 totals 15 residues. V shed 4 bases, J shed 3 bases, and the junction held 8 bases outside the gene matches. Per germline, CDR1 LGHDT and CDR2 YNNKEL (reference sequence). In nucleotides, the CDR3 is TGTGCCAGCAGCCGAGGGGGCCGCCCGGACACTGAAGCTTTCTTT. It is translated as CASSRGGRPDTEAFF.

The chain couples TRBV7-9 to TRBJ2-3; D call uncertain. The length of the CDR3 is 14 residues. With 5 bases removed from V and 0 bases from J, the gap between germline ends came to 9 bases. Germline-derived CDR1 and CDR2 are SEHNR and FQNEAQ (reference sequence). The CDR3 sequence is CASSPFGSTDTQYF. CDR3 coding DNA: TGTGCCAGCAGCCCCTTTGGGAGCACAGATACGCAGTATTTT.

A few counts support this clonotype. The V call is TRBV20-1, the J call TRBJ1-4; 7 nucleotides match TRBD1. The CDR3 has 13 amino acids. CDR1 is DFQATT, CDR2 SNEGSKA, per germline (reference sequence). Unmatched junction bases numbered 2, after V lost 3 bases and J lost 4 bases. The CDR3 sequence is CSARGQSNEKLFF. CDR3 sequence (DNA): TGCAGTGCTAGGGGACAGAGTAATGAAAAACTGTTTTTT.

The V call is TRBV28, the J call TRBJ1-4; a possible D gene is TRBD1 (5 bases). Germline values: CDR1 MDHEN, CDR2 SYDVKM. The CDR3 sequence is 15 residues long. Trimming removed 8 bases from V and 0 bases from J, with 13 bases in between. The CDR3 nucleotides read TGTGCCAGCGGACACCGAGGTGCAACTAATGAAAAACTGTTTTTT. It is translated as CASGHRGATNEKLFF. The full variable domain, rest sourced from reference TRBV28 and TRBJ1-4, is DVKVTQSSRYLVKRTGEKVFLECVQDMDHENMFWYRQDPGLGLRLIYFSYDVKMKEKGDIPEGYSVSREKKERFSLILESASTNQTSMYLCASGHRGATNEKLFFGSGTQLSVL.

This clonotype was observed many times. The chain combines TRBV28 with TRBJ2-7; TRBD1 aligns across 8 bases. The germline gives CDR1 MDHEN, CDR2 SYDVKM. The V gene end was trimmed by 8 bases and the J gene end by 4 bases; junction bases not matched to a gene: 7. CDR3 length equals 13 residues. In nucleotides, the CDR3 is TGTGCCAGCTGGGGGACAGGTCTTTACGAGCAGTACTTC. Translation: CASWGTGLYEQYF.

This clonotype was counted at least ten times. As DNA, the CDR3 is TGTGCCAGCTCACCTCCCGGGACGATCAATGAAAAACTGTTTTTT. Encoded protein: CASSPPGTINEKLFF. The V gene is TRBV18, the J gene TRBJ1-4; D perhaps matches TRBD1 (5 bases). Germline CDR1 and CDR2: KGHSH and LQKENI. V lost 3 bases to trimming and J lost 5 bases, with 13 bases between them. The CDR3 is 15 residues long.

CDR3 bases: TGTGCCAGCAGCTTACCCCCAAATGAACAGGGGCCGTATCTTAGGTCCTATGGCTACACCTTC. Translating it yields CASSLPPNEQGPYLRSYGYTF. V gene TRBV7-2 combines with J gene TRBJ1-2, with 7 nucleotides matching TRBD1. This CDR3 is built from 21 residues. The V gene end was trimmed by 2 bases and the J gene end by 4 bases; junction bases not matched to a gene: 25. Germline CDR1 SGHTA, CDR2 FQGNSA.

This clonotype came up many times. J is TRBJ1-2 and V is TRBV7-2; the match to TRBD1 covers 8 bases. Per germline, CDR1 SGHTA and CDR2 FQGNSA. This CDR3 contains 13 residues. The ends lost 5 bases at V and 5 bases at J; junction bases unmatched: 4. CDR3 sequence: CASSKGQEYGYTF. CDR3 DNA sequence: TGTGCCAGCAGCAAGGGACAGGAATATGGCTACACCTTC.

This clonotype was seen many times. The V and J genes are TRBV2 and TRBJ2-5; TRBD1 might be the D (5 bases). CDR3 length equals 15 residues. V lost 3 bases and J lost 2, with 13 bases in between. Looked up from germline, CDR1 is SNHLY and CDR2 is FYNNEI. DNA for the CDR3: TGTGCCAGCAGTGACGACCTGACAGCGCAAGAGACCCAGTACTTC. Its protein product is CASSDDLTAQETQYF.

This chain joins TRBV7-9 and TRBJ2-7; the D gene is possibly TRBD1 (6 bases). V gave up 2 bases and J gave up 6 bases, with 14 bases separating them. The germline V gene encodes CDR1 SEHNR and CDR2 FQNEAQ (reference sequence). This CDR3 region has 14 residues. The CDR3 loop reads CASSLSQGSGEQYF. CDR3 bases: TGTGCCAGCAGCTTATCCCAGGGGTCGGGCGAGCAGTACTTC.

In its sample, this clonotype was seen many times. The gene calls are TRBV5-1 and TRBJ2-3; 10 bases are a match to TRBD2. The CDR3 runs 16 residues. From germline, CDR1 is SGHRS and CDR2 YFSETQ. With V trimmed by 1 base and J by 2 bases, 4 bases remained unmatched. The CDR3 reads CASSLTSGKVTDTQYF. The CDR3 bases are TGCGCCAGCAGCTTGACTAGCGGGAAGGTCACAGATACGCAGTATTTT.

This clonotype was counted ten times or more. The chain couples TRBV2 to TRBJ2-3; D may be TRBD2 (6 bases). Germline CDR1 SNHLY, CDR2 FYNNEI. CDR3 length equals 15 residues. The V end lost 4 bases, the J end lost 0 bases, and 11 bases lay between the germline ends. The CDR3 here is CASSGRGASTDTQYF. The CDR3 DNA reads as TGTGCCAGCAGTGGGAGGGGTGCTAGCACAGATACGCAGTATTTT.

There are many counts of this clonotype. The chain links TRBV7-2 to TRBJ2-2; TRBD2 matches at 8 bases. V was clipped by 5 bases and J by 5 bases; unmatched bases: 7. The CDR3 contains 15 residues. The germline V gene encodes CDR1 SGHTA and CDR2 FQGNSA. CDR3 amino acids: CASSPIAGGTGELFF. The CDR3 coding sequence is TGTGCCAGCAGCCCAATCGCGGGGGGTACCGGGGAGCTGTTTTTT.

At least ten counts were recorded for this clonotype. The chain combines TRBV10-1 with TRBJ2-7; TRBD1 matches at 9 bases. V lost 6 bases and J lost 1; bases outside the gene matches: 10. The CDR3 has 16 residues. In germline, CDR1 is WNHNN, CDR2 SYGVQD (reference sequence). The CDR3 sequence is CASSPTPGQGSYEQYF. The DNA for the CDR3 is TGCGCCAGCAGCCCTACCCCGGGACAGGGTTCCTACGAGCAGTACTTC.

This clonotype was recorded many times. The CDR3: CASSPSGRAREQYF. The CDR3 region has the DNA TGTGCCAGCAGTCCTAGCGGGAGGGCGAGGGAGCAGTACTTC. The chain employs TRBV6-1 and TRBJ2-7; 12 bases align to TRBD2. Unmatched junction bases numbered 6, after V lost 5 bases and J lost 7 bases. The germline V gene has CDR1 MNHNS and CDR2 SASEGT. CDR3 length equals 14 residues.

The sample holds many counts of this clonotype. The chain couples TRBV10-3 to TRBJ1-2, with D maybe TRBD1 (6 bases). The length of the CDR3 is 14 residues. CDR1 and CDR2 (germline): ENHRY, SYGVKD. Trimming cost V 3 bases and J 2 bases, with 10 bases left between them. DNA for the CDR3: TGTGCCATCAGTGAACTAACAGGGAACTATGGCTACACCTTC. Translating it yields CAISELTGNYGYTF.

The CDR3 spells CASSATGTGAGEQYF. CDR3 in DNA: TGCGCCAGCAGTGCTACCGGGACAGGGGCGGGTGAGCAGTACTTC. The chain links TRBV10-1 to TRBJ2-7, with 10 bases aligning to TRBD1. The CDR3 has 15 residues. Germline assignment: CDR1 WNHNN and CDR2 SYGVQD (reference sequence). The junction had 10 bases not matched to a gene; V was cut back by 4 bases and J by 7 bases.

CDR3 DNA sequence: TGTGCCAGCAGCCCGACAGTTCCTGAAGCTTTCTTT. Its protein is CASSPTVPEAFF. The J gene is TRBJ1-1, the V gene TRBV28; TRBD1 is a possible D gene (5 bases). The CDR3 runs to 12 residues. The ends were cut back, 6 bases at V and 6 bases at J, with 11 bases in the middle. Germline V lookup: CDR1 MDHEN, CDR2 SYDVKM.

This clonotype is a singleton in its sample. The rearrangement uses TRBV20-1 and TRBJ2-7, with TRBD2 identical over 12 bases. The CDR3 totals 16 residues. The germline V gene encodes CDR1 DFQATT and CDR2 SNEGSKA (reference sequence). The J segment lost 1 base and the V segment lost 1 base, leaving 5 bases of the junction unmatched. CDR3 in DNA: TGCAGTGCTAGAGGGGCTAGCGGGAGGGCTTCCTACGAGCAGTACTTC. Its protein is CSARGASGRASYEQYF.

Only a few counts were recorded for this clonotype. Germline is not matched at one junction end, which may reflect a read error. V usage is TRBV12-3 or TRBV12-4 and J usage is TRBJ2-1, with D unclear. The CDR3 sequence is 14 residues long. The CDR3 DNA is TGTGCCAGCAGTTTAGGCAGAGCCTACAGTGAGCAGTTCTTC. Protein sequence: CASSLGRAYSEQFF.

V usage is TRBV20-1 and J usage is TRBJ1-1, with D hard to call. V dropped 4 bases and J dropped 9 bases, with 15 bases sitting between them. Germline assignment: CDR1 DFQATT and CDR2 SNEGSKA (reference sequence). The CDR3 is 12 amino acids. The CDR3 region has the DNA TGCAGTGCTACGACCGGGTTTACCCAAGCTTTCTTT. As protein: CSATTGFTQAFF.

This clonotype has just a few counts. This CDR3 is CASSLIINQPQHF. For the CDR3, the DNA is TGTGCCAGCAGCTTAATTATCAATCAGCCCCAGCATTTT. The chain is built from TRBV7-8 and TRBJ1-5; D unclear. Germline CDR1 reads SGHVS; CDR2 reads FQNEAQ. This CDR3 comprises 13 residues. Trimming pared 2 bases from V and 3 bases from J, leaving 5 bases between.

The table lists this clonotype with many counts. J is TRBJ2-7 and V is TRBV7-8; TRBD2 matches 9 bases. V lost 4 bases and J lost 6; bases outside the gene matches: 10. This CDR3 contains 15 residues. Per the germline V gene, CDR1 is SGHVS and CDR2 is FQNEAQ. The CDR3 spells CASSSSSGKGGEQYF. The CDR3, as DNA: TGTGCCAGCAGCTCATCTAGCGGGAAAGGAGGCGAGCAGTACTTC.

The chain joins TRBV7-2 to TRBJ1-4, with TRBD1 identical over 7 bases. The CDR3 loop spans 18 amino acids. Unmatched junction bases numbered 19, after V lost 5 bases and J lost 7 bases. Germline V gene data show CDR1 as SGHTA and CDR2 as FQGNSA. DNA for the CDR3: TGTGCCAGCAGCCATACCACCCTCGGACAGGCAGTTTTTGAAAAACTGTTTTTT. This translates into CASSHTTLGQAVFEKLFF.

This clonotype was recorded at least ten times. The chain employs TRBV25-1 and TRBJ2-7; TRBD2 aligns across 9 bases. The CDR3 is made up of 15 amino acids. Trimming took 3 bases from V and 4 from J; bases not matched to a gene: 7. Germline-derived CDR1 and CDR2 are MGHDK and SYGVNS. Written as DNA, the CDR3 is TGTGCCAGCAGTGAGGATGGGACTAGCAGGTACGAGCAGTACTTC. Translating gives CASSEDGTSRYEQYF.

This clonotype has just a few counts. The chain carries TRBV20-1 and TRBJ1-2; perhaps TRBD1 as D (5 bases). CDR1 and CDR2 from the germline V gene are DFQATT and SNEGSKA (reference sequence). The CDR3 is made up of 13 amino acids. The V end was cut by 4 bases, the J end by 4 bases, with 13 bases between. The CDR3 loop is CSAKRDRGYGYTF. CDR3 in DNA: TGCAGTGCTAAGAGGGATAGGGGCTATGGCTACACCTTC.